The rows below give T cell receptor beta chains drawn from one sample of a study of breast tumors, draining lymph nodes, adjacent tissues. TCRdb analysed the multiplex PCR reads with MiXCR anew, one entry per CDR3 protein. The table shows under 300,000 distinct CDR3 sequences, with less than 35% occurring only once. Sequencing input: axillary lymph node tissue. The receptors come from a female donor with breast cancer. Some clones in this sample may be carry-over from other donors' samples. Both conserved end residues are part of each CDR3. D genes are given only for firm matches. Some rows have no size entry. The others give once, few or many, or a class for an expanded clone.

TRBD1	many	TRBJ1-2	TRBV4-2	TGTGCCAGCAGCCTTCGAGGGGGACAGGGGGGCGGGGGCTACACCTTC	CASSLRGGQGGGGYTF
TRBD1	NA	TRBJ2-5	TRBV15	TGTGCCACCAGCAGAGATCGGGGACAGCAAGAGACCCAGTACTTC	CATSRDRGQQETQYF
NA	many	TRBJ2-3	TRBV5-1	TGCGCCAGCAGCTCATACACAGGAAGCACAGATACGCAGTATTTT	CASSSYTGSTDTQYF
TRBD1	NA	TRBJ1-2	TRBV7-2	TGTGCCAGCAGCTTAGAGGAGGGGGCGGACTATGGCTACACCTTC	CASSLEEGADYGYTF
TRBD1	many	TRBJ2-3	TRBV7-3	TGTGCCAGCAGCTTAACCGGGACAGGGGGCGCAGATACGCAGTATTTT	CASSLTGTGGADTQYF
NA	many	TRBJ1-2	TRBV11-2	TGTGCCAGCAGCTTAGGTCTGGGCCTCGGAAATGGCTACACCTTC	CASSLGLGLGNGYTF
TRBD1	many	TRBJ1-5	TRBV29-1	TGCAGCGTCTCGATCAGACAGGGCGCCAATCAGCCCCAGCATTTT	CSVSIRQGANQPQHF
TRBD1	NA	TRBJ1-6	TRBV7-9	TGTGCCAGCAGCTCGCCCTCTGGACAGGAGATTAATTCACCCCTCCACTTT	CASSSPSGQEINSPLHF
NA	once	TRBJ2-7	TRBV7-3	TGTGCCAGCAGATACGGGAGCTCCTACGAGCAGTACTTC	CASRYGSSYEQYF
TRBD2	many	TRBJ2-7	TRBV20-1	TGCAGTGCAGTGGCTAGCGGGAGTTCCTACGAGCAGTACTTC	CSAVASGSSYEQYF
NA	NA	TRBJ2-5	TRBV7-2	TGTGCCAGCAGGGAGAACCAGTACTTC	CASRENQYF
TRBD1	many	TRBJ2-3	TRBV19	TGTGCCAGTAGTACTACAGGGGTAGATACGCAGTATTTT	CASSTTGVDTQYF
NA	many	TRBJ1-3	TRBV11-3	TGTGCCAGCAGCTCTTCGCCGTGGGGGAAAGGAAACACCATATATTTT	CASSSSPWGKGNTIYF
NA	many	TRBJ1-3	TRBV24-1	TGTGCCACCAGCCTATACCCAACGCCTAGCTCTGGAAACACCATATATTTT	CATSLYPTPSSGNTIYF
NA	once	TRBJ2-3	TRBV5-1	TGCGCCAGCAGCTTGGTGGTACAGGGGGGGCATACGCAGTATTTT	CASSLVVQGGHTQYF
NA	NA	TRBJ2-5	TRBV7-2	TGTGCCAGCAGCTTAAGCCGGGCGACTAAGACCCAGTACTTC	CASSLSRATKTQYF
TRBD1	NA	TRBJ1-2	TRBV27	TGTGCCAGCAGCCAGACAGGGGCCTATGGCTACACCTTC	CASSQTGAYGYTF
NA	many	TRBJ2-5	TRBV15	TGTGCCACCAGCAGAGATGGAAGGTTAAGTATTGGCTCCCTCCGAGAGACCCAGTACTTC	CATSRDGRLSIGSLRETQYF
TRBD2	many	TRBJ2-1	TRBV5-1	TGCGCCAGCAGTGACGGGACTAGCGGGCTCTACAATGAGCAGTTCTTC	CASSDGTSGLYNEQFF
TRBD2	NA	TRBJ2-5	TRBV11-2	TGTGCCAGCAGCTCCAGGACGTGGGGGGGAAATCGACAAGAGACCCAGTACTTC	CASSSRTWGGNRQETQYF
TRBD2	many	TRBJ2-3	TRBV2	TGTGCCAGCAGTGAACGATTAGCGGGAGGGTACACAGATACGCAGTATTTT	CASSERLAGGYTDTQYF
TRBD1	NA	TRBJ2-1	TRBV29-1	TGCAGCGGTACCGGGACAGGGTACAATGAGCAGTTCTTC	CSGTGTGYNEQFF
NA	many	TRBJ1-5	TRBV2	TGTGCCAGCACACAACAGGCTAGGCAGCCCCAGCATTTT	CASTQQARQPQHF
TRBD2	NA	TRBJ2-3	TRBV7-2	TGTGCCAGCAGCCAGCGGGCGCCTAGCGGGGGGCGGGCAGATACGCTGTATTTT	CASSQRAPSGGRADTLYF
NA	NA	TRBJ2-5	TRBV2	TGTGCTAGGGGGGGTCTGGGAGAGACCCAGTACTTC	CARGGLGETQYF
TRBD1	NA	TRBJ1-2	TRBV12-3/TRBV12-4	TGTGCCAGCAGTCGCCAGGGGGCTAACTATGGCCACACCTTC	CASSRQGANYGHTF
TRBD1	NA	TRBJ1-5	TRBV18	TGTGCCAGCTCACCCCAACAGGGGGACCAGCCCCAGCATTTT	CASSPQQGDQPQHF
NA	many	TRBJ2-1	TRBV6-5	TGTGCCACCCGGGGTTCCGCCCGCGATGAGCAGTTCTTC	CATRGSARDEQFF
NA	NA	TRBJ2-1	TRBV27	TGTGCCAGCAGTGATCGGGACGTCTACAATGAGCAGTTCTTC	CASSDRDVYNEQFF
TRBD2	NA	TRBJ2-1	TRBV5-1	TGCGCCAGCAGCTTGGGGGTAGCGGGAGGGCGAGGAAACTACAATGAGCAGTTCTTC	CASSLGVAGGRGNYNEQFF
TRBD2	NA	TRBJ2-5	TRBV12-3/TRBV12-4	TGTGCCAGCAGTTTAACAGGACTAGCGGGAGTATCAGAGACCCAGTACTTC	CASSLTGLAGVSETQYF
NA	NA	TRBJ1-1	TRBV19	TGTGCCAGTAGTATCGCCGACAGCACTGAAGCTTTCTTT	CASSIADSTEAFF
TRBD2	many	TRBJ2-7	TRBV7-2	TGTGCCAGCAGCTTACTGGTGACTAGCGTCTACGAGCAGTACTTC	CASSLLVTSVYEQYF
NA	many	TRBJ1-4	TRBV18	TGTGCCAGCTCACCTCGGAGTGAAAAACTGTTTTTT	CASSPRSEKLFF
TRBD1	many	TRBJ2-7	TRBV14	TGTGCCAGCAGCCCCAGGGGGATCTACGAGCAGTACTTC	CASSPRGIYEQYF
TRBD2	NA	TRBJ2-7	TRBV12-3/TRBV12-4	TGTGCCAGCAGTTTCGTGCTAGCGGGGGGCTACGAGCAGTACTTC	CASSFVLAGGYEQYF
NA	NA	TRBJ2-2	TRBV5-1	TGCGCCAGCAGCTTGGACAGCACCGGGGAGCTGTTTTTT	CASSLDSTGELFF